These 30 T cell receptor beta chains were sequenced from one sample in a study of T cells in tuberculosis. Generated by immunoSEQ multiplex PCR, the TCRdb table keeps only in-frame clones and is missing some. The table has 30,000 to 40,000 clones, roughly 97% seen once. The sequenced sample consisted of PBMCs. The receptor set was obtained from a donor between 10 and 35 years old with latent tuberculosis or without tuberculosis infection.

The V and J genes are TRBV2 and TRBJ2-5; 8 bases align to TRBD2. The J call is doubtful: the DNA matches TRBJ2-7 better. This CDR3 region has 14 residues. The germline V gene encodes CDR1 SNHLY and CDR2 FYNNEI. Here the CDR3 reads CASVSGRSPYEQYF. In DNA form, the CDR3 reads TGTGCCAGCGTCAGCGGGAGAAGCCCCTACGAGCAGTACTTC.

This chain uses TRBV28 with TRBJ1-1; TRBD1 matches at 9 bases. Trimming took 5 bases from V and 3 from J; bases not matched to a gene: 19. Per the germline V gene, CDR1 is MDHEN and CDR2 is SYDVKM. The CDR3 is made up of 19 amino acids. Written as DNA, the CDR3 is TGTGCCAGCAGTCGAATCGGCCTCAAACAGGGGGCGAGGGACACTGAAGCTTTCTTT. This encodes CASSRIGLKQGARDTEAFF.

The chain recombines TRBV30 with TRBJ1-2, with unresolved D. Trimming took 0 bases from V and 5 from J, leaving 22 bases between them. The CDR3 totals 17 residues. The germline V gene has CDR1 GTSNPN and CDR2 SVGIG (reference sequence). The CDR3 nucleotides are TGTGCCTGGAGTGTAATCCCCCTAGGCAAGCCAACGTATGGCTACACCTTC. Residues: CAWSVIPLGKPTYGYTF.

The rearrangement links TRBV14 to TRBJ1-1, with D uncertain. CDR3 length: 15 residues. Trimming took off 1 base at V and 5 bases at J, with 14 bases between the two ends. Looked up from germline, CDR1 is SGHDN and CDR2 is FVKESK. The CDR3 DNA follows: TGTGCCAGCAGCCAAGTGGCCTTTGTTGCAACTGAAGCTTTCTTT. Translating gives CASSQVAFVATEAFF.

The CDR3 region has the DNA TGTGCCAGCAGGAGAGGTCATCTCACCGGGGAGCTGTTTTTT. Translated: CASRRGHLTGELFF. The chain joins TRBV2 to TRBJ2-2; D unclear. Between the trimmed V and J ends, which lost 6 bases and 4 bases, there was a span of 12 bases. Germline loops: CDR1 SNHLY, CDR2 FYNNEI. This CDR3 has 14 amino acids.

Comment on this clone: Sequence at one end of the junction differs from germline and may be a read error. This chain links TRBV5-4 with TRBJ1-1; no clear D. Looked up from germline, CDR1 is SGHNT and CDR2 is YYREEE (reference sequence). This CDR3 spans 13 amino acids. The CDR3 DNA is TGTGCCAGTAGCTTGAACTTGAACACTGAAGCTTTCTTT. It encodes CASSLNLNTEAFF. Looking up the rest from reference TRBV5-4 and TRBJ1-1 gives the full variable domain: ETGVTQSPTHLIKTRGQQVTLRCSSQSGHNTVSWYQQALGQGPQFIFQYYREEENGRGNFPPRFSGLQFPNYSSELNVNALELDDSALYLCASSLNLNTEAFFGQGTRLTVV.

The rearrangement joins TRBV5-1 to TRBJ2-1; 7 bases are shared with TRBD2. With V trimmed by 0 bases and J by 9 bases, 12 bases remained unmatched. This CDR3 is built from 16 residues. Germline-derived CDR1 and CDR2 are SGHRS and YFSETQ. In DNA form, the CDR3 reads TGCGCCAGCAGCTTGGCGGCGGGGCTAGCGGAGAGTGAGCAGTTCTTC. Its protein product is CASSLAAGLAESEQFF.

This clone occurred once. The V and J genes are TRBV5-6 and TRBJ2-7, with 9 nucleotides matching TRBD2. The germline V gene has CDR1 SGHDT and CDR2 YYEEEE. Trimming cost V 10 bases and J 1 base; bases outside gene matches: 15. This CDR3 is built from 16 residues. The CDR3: CAPSLSGGSLSYEQYF. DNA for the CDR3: TGTGCCCCCTCATTAAGCGGGGGGTCCCTATCCTACGAGCAGTACTTC.

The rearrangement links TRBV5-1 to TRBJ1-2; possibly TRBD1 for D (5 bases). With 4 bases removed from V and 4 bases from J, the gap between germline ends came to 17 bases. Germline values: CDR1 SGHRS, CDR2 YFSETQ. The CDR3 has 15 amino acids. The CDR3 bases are TGCGCCAGCAGCCCGGCGGGGGTAGTGGGCTATGGCTACACCTTC. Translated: CASSPAGVVGYGYTF.

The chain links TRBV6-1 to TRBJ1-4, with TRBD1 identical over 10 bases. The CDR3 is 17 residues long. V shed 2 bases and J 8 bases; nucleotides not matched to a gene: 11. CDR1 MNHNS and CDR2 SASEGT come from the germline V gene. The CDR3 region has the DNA TGTGCCAGCAGTGAAAAAGGGACAGGGGCACGTAGGGAAAAACTGTTTTTT. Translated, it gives CASSEKGTGARREKLFF.

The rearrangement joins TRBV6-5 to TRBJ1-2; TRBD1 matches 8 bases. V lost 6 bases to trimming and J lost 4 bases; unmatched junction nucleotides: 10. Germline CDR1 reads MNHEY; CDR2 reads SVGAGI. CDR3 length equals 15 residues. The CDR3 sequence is CASRATGTGLYGYTF. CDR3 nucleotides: TGTGCCAGCAGGGCAACCGGGACAGGCCTCTATGGCTACACCTTC.

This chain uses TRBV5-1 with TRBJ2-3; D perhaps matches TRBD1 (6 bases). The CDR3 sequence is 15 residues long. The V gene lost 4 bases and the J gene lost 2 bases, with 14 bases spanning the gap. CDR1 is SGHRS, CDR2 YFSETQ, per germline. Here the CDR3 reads CASSRLGATTDTQYF. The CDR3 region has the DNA TGCGCCAGCAGCCGATTGGGGGCAACCACAGATACGCAGTATTTT.

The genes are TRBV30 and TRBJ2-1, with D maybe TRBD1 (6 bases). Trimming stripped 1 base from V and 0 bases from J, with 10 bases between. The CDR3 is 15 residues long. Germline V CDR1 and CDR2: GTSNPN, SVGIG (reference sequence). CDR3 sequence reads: CAWSGYRASYNEQFF. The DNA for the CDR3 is TGTGCCTGGAGTGGTTACAGGGCCTCCTACAATGAGCAGTTCTTC. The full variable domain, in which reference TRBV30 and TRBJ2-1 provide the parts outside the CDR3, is SQTIHQWPATLVQPVGSPLSLECTVEGTSNPNLYWYRQAAGRGLQLLFYSVGIGQISSEVPQNLSASRPQDRQFILSSKKLLLSDSGFYLCAWSGYRASYNEQFFGPGTRLTVL.

This chain's CDR3 is CASSLGQGFPDTQYF. The CDR3 DNA is TGCGCCAGCAGCCTCGGACAGGGCTTCCCAGATACGCAGTATTTT. The chain links TRBV5-1 to TRBJ2-3, with TRBD1 matching over 8 bases. The CDR3 runs 15 residues. The V gene end was trimmed by 4 bases and the J gene end by 4 bases; junction bases not matched to a gene: 8. Germline CDR1 SGHRS, CDR2 YFSETQ.

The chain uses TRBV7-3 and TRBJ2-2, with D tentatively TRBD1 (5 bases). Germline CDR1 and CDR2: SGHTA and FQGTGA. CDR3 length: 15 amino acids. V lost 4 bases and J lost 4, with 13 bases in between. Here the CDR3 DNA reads TGTGCCAGCAGCTCTAGGGCGACAGCCACCGGGGAGCTGTTTTTT. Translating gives CASSSRATATGELFF.

CDR3 sequence (DNA): TGTGCCTGGAGTATCGGGGGGTCGGGCAATCAGCCCCAGCATTTT. Amino acid sequence: CAWSIGGSGNQPQHF. This rearrangement joins TRBV30 to TRBJ1-5, with a tentative D call TRBD1 (5 bases). This CDR3 comprises 15 residues. Germline-derived CDR1 and CDR2 are GTSNPN and SVGIG (reference sequence). The V end was cut by 2 bases, the J end by 2 bases, with 13 bases between.

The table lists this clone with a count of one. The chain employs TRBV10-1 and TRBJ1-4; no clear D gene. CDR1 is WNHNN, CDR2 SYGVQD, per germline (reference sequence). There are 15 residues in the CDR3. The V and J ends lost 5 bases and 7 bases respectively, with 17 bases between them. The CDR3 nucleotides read TGCGCCAGCAGTTTCGGACGGTCGGGGAGTGAAAAACTGTTTTTT. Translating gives CASSFGRSGSEKLFF.

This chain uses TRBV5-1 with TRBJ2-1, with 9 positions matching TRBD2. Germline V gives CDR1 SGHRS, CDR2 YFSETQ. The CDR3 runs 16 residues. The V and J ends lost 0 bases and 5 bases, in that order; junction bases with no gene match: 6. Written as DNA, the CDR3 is TGCGCCAGCAGCTTGGGTGGGACTAGCTTCCACAATGAGCAGTTCTTC. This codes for CASSLGGTSFHNEQFF.

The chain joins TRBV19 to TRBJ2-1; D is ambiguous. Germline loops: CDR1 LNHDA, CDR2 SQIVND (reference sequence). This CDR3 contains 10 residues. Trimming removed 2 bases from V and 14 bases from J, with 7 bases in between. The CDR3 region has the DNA TGTGCCAGTAGTATACCCTGTGAGTTCTTC. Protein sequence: CASSIPCEFF.

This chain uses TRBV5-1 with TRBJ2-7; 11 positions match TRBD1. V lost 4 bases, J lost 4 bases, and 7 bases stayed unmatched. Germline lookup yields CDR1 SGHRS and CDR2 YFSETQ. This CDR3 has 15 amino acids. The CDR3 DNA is TGCGCCAGCAGCGTAGACGGACAGGGGGCGTACGAGCAGTACTTC. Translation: CASSVDGQGAYEQYF. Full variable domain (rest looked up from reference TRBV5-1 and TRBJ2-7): KAGVTQTPRYLIKTRGQQVTLSCSPISGHRSVSWYQQTPGQGLQFLFEYFSETQRNKGNFPGRFSGRQFSNSRSEMNVSTLELGDSALYLCASSVDGQGAYEQYFGPGTRLTVT.

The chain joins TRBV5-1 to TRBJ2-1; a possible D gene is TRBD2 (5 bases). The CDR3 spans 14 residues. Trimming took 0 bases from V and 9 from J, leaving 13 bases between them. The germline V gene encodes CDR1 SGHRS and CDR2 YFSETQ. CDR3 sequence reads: CASSLGGAAGEQFF. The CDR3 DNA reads TGCGCCAGCAGCTTGGGGGGTGCGGCGGGTGAGCAGTTCTTC.

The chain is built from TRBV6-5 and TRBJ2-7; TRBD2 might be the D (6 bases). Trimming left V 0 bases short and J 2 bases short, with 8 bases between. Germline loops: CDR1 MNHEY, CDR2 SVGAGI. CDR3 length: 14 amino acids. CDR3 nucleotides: TGTGCCAGCAGTTACTCCGGGGGAACCTACGAGCAGTACTTC. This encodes CASSYSGGTYEQYF.

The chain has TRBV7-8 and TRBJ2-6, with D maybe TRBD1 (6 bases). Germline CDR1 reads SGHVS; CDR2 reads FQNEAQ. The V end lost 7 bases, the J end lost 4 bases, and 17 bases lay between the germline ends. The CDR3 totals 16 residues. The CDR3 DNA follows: TGTGCCAGCACCCACAACACAGGGAACGGGGCCAACGTCCTGACTTTC. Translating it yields CASTHNTGNGANVLTF.

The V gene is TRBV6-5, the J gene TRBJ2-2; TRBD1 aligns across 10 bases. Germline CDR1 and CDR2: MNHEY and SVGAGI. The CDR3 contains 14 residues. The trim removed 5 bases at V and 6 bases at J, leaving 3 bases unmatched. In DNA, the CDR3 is TGTGCCAGCAGTACTGGGACAGGGGCCGGGGAGCTGTTTTTT. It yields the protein CASSTGTGAGELFF.

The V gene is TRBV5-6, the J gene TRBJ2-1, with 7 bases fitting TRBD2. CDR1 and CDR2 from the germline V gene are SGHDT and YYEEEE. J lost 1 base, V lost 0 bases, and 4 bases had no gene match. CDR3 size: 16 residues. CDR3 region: CASSLELAQSYNEQFF. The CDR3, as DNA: TGTGCCAGCAGCTTGGAACTAGCGCAGTCCTACAATGAGCAGTTCTTC.

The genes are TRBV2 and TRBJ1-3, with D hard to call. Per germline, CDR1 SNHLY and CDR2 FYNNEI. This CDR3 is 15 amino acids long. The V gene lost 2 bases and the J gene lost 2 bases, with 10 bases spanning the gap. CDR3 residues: CASSERLTPGNTIYF. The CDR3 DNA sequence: TGTGCCAGCAGTGAAAGGTTGACTCCTGGAAACACCATATATTTT.

Written as DNA, the CDR3 is TGCGCCAGCAGCCAAGATCATAACTATGGCTACACCTTC. Translating gives CASSQDHNYGYTF. This chain connects TRBV4-1 to TRBJ1-2; unclear D gene. The CDR3 covers 13 residues. V was shortened by 0 bases and J by 1 base, with 3 bases between the two germline ends. CDR1 MGHRA and CDR2 YSYEKL come from the germline V gene.

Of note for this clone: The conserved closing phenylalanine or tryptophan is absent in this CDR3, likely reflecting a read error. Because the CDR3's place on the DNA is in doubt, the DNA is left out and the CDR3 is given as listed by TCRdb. The CDR3 loop reads CASSEGTGGSSGLG. This rearrangement joins TRBV6-1 to TRBJ1-1; the table calls TRBD1, which could not be checked here. Per the germline V gene, CDR1 is MNHNS and CDR2 is SASEGT. The CDR3 has 14 residues if both end residues are counted.

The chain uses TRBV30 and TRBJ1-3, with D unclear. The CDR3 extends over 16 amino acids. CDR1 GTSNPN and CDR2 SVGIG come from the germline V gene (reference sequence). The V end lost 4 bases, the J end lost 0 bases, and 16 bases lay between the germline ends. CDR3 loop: CAWTLSGIVSGNTIYF. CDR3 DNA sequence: TGTGCCTGGACTCTTTCGGGGATCGTCTCTGGAAACACCATATATTTT.

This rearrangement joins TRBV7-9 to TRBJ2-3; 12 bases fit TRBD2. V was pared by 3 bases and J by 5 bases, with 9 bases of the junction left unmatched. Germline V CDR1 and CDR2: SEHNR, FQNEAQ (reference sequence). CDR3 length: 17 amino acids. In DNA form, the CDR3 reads TGTGCCAGCAGCTTTTTCCGGACTAGCGGGACAGGAGATACGCAGTATTTT. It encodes CASSFFRTSGTGDTQYF.